This T cell receptor (beta chain) was captured in a study of shared clonotypes between healthy human individuals. The assay was immunoSEQ multiplex PCR, and TCRdb's table has in-frame clones only and misses some. The repertoire holds some 1,100,000 clones, with approximately 78% as singletons. Trimming left V 2 bases short and J 6 bases short, with 5 bases between. This CDR3 spans 11 amino acids. CDR1 is SGHVS and CDR2 is FNYEAQ in the germline V gene. The clonotype comes from a man between 18 and 29 years old in good health. Some clones in this sample may be carry-over from other donors' samples. The rearrangement joins TRBV7-6 to TRBJ2-7, with no clear D. Sequenced input: memory CD4+ T cells from PBMCs. Subset defined: CD45RA-negative fraction. CDR3 amino acids: CASSLYGEQYF. For the CDR3, the DNA is TGTGCCAGCAGCTTATACGGCGAGCAGTACTTC. Full variable domain (outside the CDR3, taken from reference TRBV7-6 and TRBJ2-7): GAGVSQSPRYKVTKRGQDVALRCDPISGHVSLYWYRQALGQGPEFLTYFNYEAQQDKSGLPNDRFSAERPEGSISTLTIQRTEQRDSAMYRCASSLYGEQYFGPGTRLTVT.